The clone carrying this T cell receptor (beta chain) has only a few counts. Its antigen remains unknown. The CDR3 covers 13 residues. Germline V lookup: CDR1 MNHNS, CDR2 SASEGT. V lost 6 bases and J lost 0, with 9 bases in between. The entry originates in a study of shared clonotypes between healthy human individuals. General observations from the study: Across a handful of donors, naive CD4 shared roughly 5%, naive CD8 more than 3%, memory CD4 roughly 2.2%, memory CD8 more than 0.35%. Sampling included only blood; tissue repertoires likely differ.

TCRdb's copy holds only in-frame clones and misses some; the assay was immunoSEQ multiplex PCR. The table records some 630,000 clones, 72% of them present only once. The sequence came from a woman younger than 45 in good health. The gene calls are TRBV6-1 and TRBJ2-7; no reliable D call. The sequencing input was memory CD4+ T cells sorted from blood. The subset is: CD45RA-negative fraction. CDR3 protein: CASSAQISYEQYF. The CDR3 DNA reads as TGTGCCAGCAGCGCACAAATCTCCTACGAGCAGTACTTC.